These T cell receptor beta chains were read from a single sample in a study of shared clonotypes between healthy human individuals. TCRdb's table, derived via immunoSEQ multiplex PCR, lists solely in-frame clones and lacks some. The sample holds approximately 700,000 clones, more than 70% seen once. The sequencing sample was made of memory CD4+ T cells sorted from blood. The receptor set was obtained from a woman aged 25 to 39 in good health. Each CDR3 is given with its conserved first and last residue. The D gene is left open where the match is weak. Clone sizes are given selectively: once, few, many, or a class where the clone is expanded.

TGCGCCAGCAGCCTAGCGGGGGATTACAATGAGCAGTTCTTC | CASSLAGDYNEQFF | TRBV5-1 | many | TRBD2 | TRBJ2-1
TGTGCCTGGAGTCGCGTCCTCGTTAACTATGGCTACACCTTC | CAWSRVLVNYGYTF | TRBV30 | - | - | TRBJ1-2
TGTGCCAGTAGCCCAAAACAGGACGCCTATGGCTACACCTTC | CASSPKQDAYGYTF | TRBV19 | - | - | TRBJ1-2
TGTGCCAGTAGTACCCAGGGCGACACTGAAGCTTTCTTT | CASSTQGDTEAFF | TRBV19 | - | - | TRBJ1-1
TGTGCCAGCAGCTTATCCTCCGGTTTCCCCGGGGAGCTGTTTTTT | CASSLSSGFPGELFF | TRBV11-2 | - | - | TRBJ2-2
TGTGCCAGCAGCTTAGGTAGGCTAGCGGCTAGCACAGATACGCAGTATTTT | CASSLGRLAASTDTQYF | TRBV11-2 | - | TRBD2 | TRBJ2-3
TGTGCCAGCACTGGCTCTAGCGGGAGCTACGAGCAGTACTTC | CASTGSSGSYEQYF | TRBV28 | - | TRBD2 | TRBJ2-7
TGTGCCAGCAAAACACGGCTACAGGGCCAGCAGTACTTC | CASKTRLQGQQYF | TRBV28 | few | - | TRBJ2-7
TGTGCCAGCAGCTTAGCGTGGGGGAGCACAGATACGCAGTATTTT | CASSLAWGSTDTQYF | TRBV7-2 | - | - | TRBJ2-3
TGTGCCAGCAGTAAGGAGGGCGGCTCCTACGAGCAGTACTTC | CASSKEGGSYEQYF | TRBV5-6 | - | - | TRBJ2-7
TGTGCCATCAGTGAAATGACTAGCGGCTCCTACGAGCAGTACTTC | CAISEMTSGSYEQYF | TRBV10-3 | - | TRBD2 | TRBJ2-7
TGCGCCAGCAGCGGATTGGGGAAAGGGGGGACTGAAGCTTTCTTT | CASSGLGKGGTEAFF | TRBV4-1 | - | - | TRBJ1-1
TGTGCCAGCAGTTTGGTGCAAAGCAATCAGCCCCAGCATTTT | CASSLVQSNQPQHF | TRBV28 | - | - | TRBJ1-5
TGCAGCGTTGAAGAGGGCGACAGGGAAGCTTTCTTT | CSVEEGDREAFF | TRBV29-1 | few | - | TRBJ1-1
TGTGCCAGCAGTGACCAGGGTAGCGTTGGCTACACCTTC | CASSDQGSVGYTF | TRBV2 | - | - | TRBJ1-2
TGTGCCACGACGACAGCTAACTATGGCTACACCTTC | CATTTANYGYTF | TRBV6-1 | - | - | TRBJ1-2
TGCGCCAGCAGCTTCGAGACGGGAGGCTCCTACAATGAGCAGTTCTTC | CASSFETGGSYNEQFF | TRBV5-1 | - | TRBD2 | TRBJ2-1
TGTGCCAGCAGCTCGCCCTGGGACAGGACCACTGAAGCTTTCTTT | CASSSPWDRTTEAFF | TRBV5-8 | - | TRBD1 | TRBJ1-1
TGTGCCAGCAGTGAGCGGCCGAACACTGAAGCTTTCTTT | CASSERPNTEAFF | TRBV6-4 | - | - | TRBJ1-1
TGTGCCAGCAGTCCTCAGGGATTCAATGAGCAGTTCTTC | CASSPQGFNEQFF | TRBV6-6 | few | - | TRBJ2-1
TGTGCCAGCAGCCAGAGCGGGAGGCGAAACGAGCAGTACTTC | CASSQSGRRNEQYF | TRBV7-8 | - | TRBD2 | TRBJ2-7
TGTGCCACAGCGAACACCGGGGAGCTGTTTTTT | CATANTGELFF | TRBV28 | - | - | TRBJ2-2
TGTGCCAGCAGCCGGAATAGTGGGGAGACCCAGTACTTC | CASSRNSGETQYF | TRBV7-7 | - | - | TRBJ2-5
TGTGCCACCAGCAGAGCAAGGCTTAGCAATCAGCCCCAGCATTTT | CATSRARLSNQPQHF | TRBV15 | - | - | TRBJ1-5
TGTGCCAGCAGCTTAGGGTGGACAGGGCTGACTAATGAAAAACTGTTTTTT | CASSLGWTGLTNEKLFF | TRBV7-9 | - | TRBD1 | TRBJ1-4
TGTGCCAGCCGAGGGATACAGCCCTACGAGCAGTACTTC | CASRGIQPYEQYF | TRBV6-1 | once | - | TRBJ2-7
TGTGCCAGCAGCTTGGTGTCTAGTTCCAAGAGTACCCAGTACTTC | CASSLVSSSKSTQYF | TRBV5-6 | - | - | TRBJ2-5
TGTGCCAGCAGCTTAGTTAGGGGCCCCTACGAGCAGTACTTC | CASSLVRGPYEQYF | TRBV7-2 | - | - | TRBJ2-7
TGTGCCAGCAGCGTAGAGCTCAGACAGGTGGGCTCTGGAAACACCATATATTTT | CASSVELRQVGSGNTIYF | TRBV9 | - | - | TRBJ1-3
TGTGCCAGCAGCTTAGGGACCAGAGGCGGAAACACCATATATTTT | CASSLGTRGGNTIYF | TRBV11-2 | few | - | TRBJ1-3
TGTGCCATCAGTGGTAAAGGACGGAGCTACGAGCAGTACTTC | CAISGKGRSYEQYF | TRBV10-3 | - | - | TRBJ2-7
TGTGCCAGCAGCTTGTGGAATACGCAGTATTTT | CASSLWNTQYF | TRBV5-8 | - | - | TRBJ2-3
TGTGCCAGCAGCCAACCAAGCGGGAGGGAGCAGTACTTC | CASSQPSGREQYF | TRBV14 | - | TRBD2 | TRBJ2-7
TGCGCCAGCAGCCAAGGAGACAGGGACACCGGGAAACTGTTTTTT | CASSQGDRDTGKLFF | TRBV4-1 | - | TRBD1 | TRBJ1-4
TGTGCCAGTAGTATAGCCCGGTCGAATGAAAAACTGTTTTTT | CASSIARSNEKLFF | TRBV19 | once | - | TRBJ1-4
TGTGCCAGCTCACCATGGCCTAGCGGGAGCTCCTACAATGAGCAGTTCTTC | CASSPWPSGSSYNEQFF | TRBV18 | - | TRBD2 | TRBJ2-1
TGTGCCAGCAGCTCGGGACTAGCGGGGTCCTACGAGCAGTACTTC | CASSSGLAGSYEQYF | TRBV7-2 | - | TRBD2 | TRBJ2-7
TGCGCCAGCAGCTTCTCAGGGAACACTGAAGCTTTCTTT | CASSFSGNTEAFF | TRBV5-1 | - | - | TRBJ1-1
TGTGCCAGCAGCTTAGGGCCGGGACAGAGCGGCTACGAGCAGTACTTC | CASSLGPGQSGYEQYF | TRBV7-2 | many | TRBD1 | TRBJ2-7
TGTGCCAGCAGCCACACACAGCCTGGAAAACTGTTTTTT | CASSHTQPGKLFF | TRBV14 | - | - | TRBJ1-4
TGTGCCAGCAGCTTGGGACAGGGGAACTACGAGCAGTACTTC | CASSLGQGNYEQYF | TRBV7-9 | - | TRBD1 | TRBJ2-7
TGTGCCAGCAGCTTATCCCGTATCTACGAGCAGTACTTC | CASSLSRIYEQYF | TRBV11-2 | - | - | TRBJ2-7
TGTGCCAGGGGACAGTTTTTAGTGGAGCAGTACTTC | CARGQFLVEQYF | TRBV19 | - | TRBD1 | TRBJ2-7
TGTGCCATCAGTGTTATCGGGAGCGCATACGAGCAGTACTTC | CAISVIGSAYEQYF | TRBV10-3 | - | - | TRBJ2-7
TGTGCCAGCAGCACATCGGGACTACCCAATGAGCAGTTCTTC | CASSTSGLPNEQFF | TRBV7-9 | many | TRBD2 | TRBJ2-1
TGCGCCAGCAGCCGCGCAGCCCAAGAGACCCAGTACTTC | CASSRAAQETQYF | TRBV4-1 | - | - | TRBJ2-5
TGTGCCTGGAGTGTGAGCGGGAATCAGCCCCAGCATTTT | CAWSVSGNQPQHF | TRBV30 | - | - | TRBJ1-5
TGTGCCAGTAGTTTCCAACTAGCGGGAGTTGGCGAGCAGTTCTTC | CASSFQLAGVGEQFF | TRBV19 | - | TRBD2 | TRBJ2-1
TGTGCCGGGGCCCTTAGCGGGAGTTCGGATACGCAGTATTTT | CAGALSGSSDTQYF | TRBV30 | - | TRBD2 | TRBJ2-3
TGCGCCAGCAGAATAGCGGGGACCTACGAGCAGTACTTC | CASRIAGTYEQYF | TRBV5-1 | - | TRBD2 | TRBJ2-7
TGCGCCAGCAGATCTGAGTACGAGCAGTACTTC | CASRSEYEQYF | TRBV5-1 | few | - | TRBJ2-7
TGTGCCAGCAGCTTAGGGGGATTCAATGAGCAGTTCTTC | CASSLGGFNEQFF | TRBV7-2 | - | - | TRBJ2-1